These 10 T cell receptor beta chains share one sample of origin, sequenced in a study of T cell responses to AZD1222 COVID-19 vaccine. The repertoire was sequenced with immunoSEQ multiplex PCR; TCRdb's copy has only in-frame clones and lacks some. The data show 100,000 or so clones, 89% seen once. The sequencing used peripheral blood, collected 28 days after the second AZD1222 dose. The receptors originated from an adult who received the AZD1222 COVID-19 vaccine.

Only one count was recorded for this clone. The J gene is TRBJ2-7, the V gene TRBV6-2 or TRBV6-3, with D uncertain. Germline V gene sequence: CDR1 MNHEY, CDR2 SVGEGT. This CDR3 comprises 13 residues. V was pared by 0 bases and J by 1 base, with 4 bases between. The CDR3 DNA is TGTGCCAGCAGTTACTCGCCGTCCTACGAGCAGTACTTC. The encoded protein is CASSYSPSYEQYF.

The chain links TRBV19 to TRBJ2-3; 9 bases are shared with TRBD1. Germline values: CDR1 LNHDA, CDR2 SQIVND (reference sequence). J gave up 2 bases and V 4 bases, and 7 bases lay outside the gene matches. The CDR3 runs 16 residues. This CDR3 reads CASSTSGTGNTDTQYF. CDR3 DNA sequence: TGTGCCAGTAGTACTTCCGGGACAGGGAACACAGATACGCAGTATTTT.

A note on this clone: An end of the junction does not agree with germline; a read error may underlie this. This chain joins TRBV20-1 and TRBJ2-2; the D gene is possibly TRBD2 (6 bases). CDR1 DFQATT and CDR2 SNEGSKA come from the germline V gene (reference sequence). The CDR3 has 11 amino acids. The CDR3 loop reads CGLARTGELFF. CDR3 nucleotides: TGTGGGCTAGCGCGTACCGGGGAGCTGTTTTTT.

In its sample, this clone was seen once. This chain uses TRBV2 with TRBJ1-4, with D perhaps TRBD1 (5 bases). V gave up 6 bases and J gave up 9 bases, with 14 bases separating them. Germline lookup yields CDR1 SNHLY and CDR2 FYNNEI. The CDR3 has 13 amino acids. CDR3 nucleotides: TGTGCCAGCAGGGAGGACATTAGAAAAAAACTGTTTTTT. Its protein product is CASREDIRKKLFF.

The rearrangement uses TRBV5-1 and TRBJ2-7; 9 nucleotides agree with TRBD1. The CDR3 covers 15 residues. CDR1 SGHRS and CDR2 YFSETQ come from the germline V gene. J lost 2 bases, V lost 4 bases, and 7 bases had no gene match. This CDR3 reads CASSQRTGETYEQYF. DNA for the CDR3: TGCGCCAGCAGCCAAAGGACAGGGGAAACCTACGAGCAGTACTTC.

This clone is a singleton in its sample. The chain recombines TRBV2 with TRBJ1-2; D gene uncertain. The length of the CDR3 is 12 residues. V was trimmed by 1 base and J by 8 bases, leaving 8 bases between them. Germline V gives CDR1 SNHLY, CDR2 FYNNEI. The CDR3 nucleotides are TGTGCCAGCAGTGAAGTAGGGTACGGCTACACCTTC. It is translated as CASSEVGYGYTF. Looking up the rest from reference TRBV2 and TRBJ1-2 gives the full variable domain: EPEVTQTPSHQVTQMGQEVILRCVPISNHLYFYWYRQILGQKVEFLVSFYNNEISEKSEIFDDQFSVERPDGSNFTLKIRSTKLEDSAMYFCASSEVGYGYTFGSGTRLTVV.

The chain uses TRBV18 and TRBJ2-3; D ambiguous. The CDR3 consists of 15 residues. V shed 5 bases and J shed 0 bases, with 12 bases lying between them. CDR1 and CDR2 from the germline V gene are KGHSH and LQKENI. CDR3 nucleotide sequence: TGTGCCAGCTCATGGGCTGGGTTTAGCACAGATACGCAGTATTTT. Translated: CASSWAGFSTDTQYF.

The V and J genes are TRBV15 and TRBJ2-7, with 12 bases identical to TRBD1. Germline lookup yields CDR1 LNHNV and CDR2 YYDKDF (reference sequence). There are 15 residues in the CDR3. Losses at the gene ends were 1 base for V and 6 bases for J; bases not matched to a gene: 4. The CDR3, as DNA: TGTGCCACCAGCAGAGCGGGACAGGGGGCGTCCGAGCAGTACTTC. Translating it yields CATSRAGQGASEQYF.

Only a few counts were recorded for this clone. The chain is built from TRBV19 and TRBJ1-1, with D maybe TRBD1 (5 bases). This CDR3 contains 14 residues. Germline lookup yields CDR1 LNHDA and CDR2 SQIVND (reference sequence). The V end was cut by 3 bases, the J end by 4 bases, with 12 bases between. CDR3 region: CASSILGGGTEAFF. The CDR3 bases are TGTGCCAGTAGTATTTTGGGGGGGGGCACTGAAGCTTTCTTT.

The count of this clone is one. This sequence joins TRBV5-1 and TRBJ1-5, with D possibly TRBD1 on 6 matching bases. The CDR3 contains 14 residues. The V end was cut by 0 bases, the J end by 3 bases, with 7 bases between. The germline gives CDR1 SGHRS, CDR2 YFSETQ. The CDR3 loop reads CASSLGTDNQPQHF. In nucleotides, the CDR3 is TGCGCCAGCAGCTTGGGGACAGACAATCAGCCCCAGCATTTT.